The 27 T cell receptor beta chains listed next were all sequenced from one sample in a study of cytomegalovirus exposure and HLA in healthy donors. Researchers ran the PCR with 60 Vbeta and 13 Jbeta primers. Assay used: immunoSEQ multiplex PCR; TCRdb lists only in-frame clones, some missing. The sample carries about 120,000 clones, over 65% recorded once. Sequencing was done on a sample of PBMCs. The receptors derive from a woman under 30 in good health and CMV-seronegative.

The rearrangement uses TRBV4-2 and TRBJ2-4; 7 bases map to TRBD2. Trimming removed 0 bases from V and 0 bases from J; junction bases left unmatched: 5. The CDR3 length is 17 residues. CDR1 and CDR2 (germline): LGHNA, YNFKEQ. CDR3 sequence (DNA): TGTGCCAGCAGCCAAGAATCGGGGGGTCGAGCCAAAAACATTCAGTACTTC. Translation gives CASSQESGGRAKNIQYF.

The chain recombines TRBV4-3 with TRBJ1-2, with D tentatively TRBD1 (5 bases). In germline, CDR1 is LGHNA, CDR2 YSLEER. CDR3 length: 16 residues. Trimming took off 2 bases at V and 3 bases at J, with 16 bases between the two ends. CDR3 sequence reads: CASSQTPRRGDYGYTF. DNA of the CDR3: TGCGCCAGCAGCCAAACCCCGAGGAGGGGCGACTATGGCTACACCTTC.

A word on this clone: Other DNA sequences from this sample encode an identical CDR3 as well. The chain carries TRBV18 and TRBJ2-1; 10 nucleotides match TRBD2. The V gene end was trimmed by 4 bases and the J gene end by 0 bases; junction bases not matched to a gene: 9. The CDR3 consists of 18 residues. The germline V gene has CDR1 KGHSH and CDR2 LQKENI. The CDR3 nucleotides are TGTGCCAGCTCACACTCGGGATTAGCGGGAGGCTCCTACAATGAGCAGTTCTTC. It translates to CASSHSGLAGGSYNEQFF.

A few counts support this clone. Different DNA sequences within this sample yield the same CDR3. The chain employs TRBV6-1 and TRBJ2-3; 8 bases agree with TRBD1. V trimming: 2 bases; J trimming: 4 bases; junction bases outside the gene matches: 11. CDR1 is MNHNS, CDR2 SASEGT, per germline. CDR3 size: 17 residues. The CDR3 region is CASSERPLAGGPDTQYF. Here the CDR3 DNA reads TGTGCCAGCAGTGAACGACCCCTAGCAGGGGGCCCAGATACGCAGTATTTT.

The sample holds a few counts of this clone. The chain uses TRBV5-6 and TRBJ2-7, with 10 bases matching TRBD2. V was pared by 1 base and J by 6 bases, with 4 bases of the junction left unmatched. The CDR3 spans 14 residues. Germline loops: CDR1 SGHDT, CDR2 YYEEEE. The CDR3 DNA reads TGTGCCAGCAGCTTGATGAGCGGGAGGGCCGAGCAGTACTTC. Translating it yields CASSLMSGRAEQYF.

V and J are TRBV29-1 and TRBJ2-7, with D hard to call. The CDR3 spans 14 residues. Germline CDR1 is SQVTM and CDR2 is ANQGSEA. V shed 6 bases and J shed 5 bases, with 20 bases lying between them. The CDR3 DNA follows: TGCAGCGTCGAGAGTCGAGTAAGCCCCCACGAGCAGTACTTC. Translated, it gives CSVESRVSPHEQYF.

The chain uses TRBV13 and TRBJ2-5; 7 bases line up with TRBD1. Trimming cost V 4 bases and J 9 bases; bases outside gene matches: 14. Germline loops: CDR1 PRHDT, CDR2 FYEKMQ (reference sequence). CDR3 size: 15 residues. The CDR3: CASSSQTDSQGAQYF. The CDR3 DNA reads as TGTGCCAGCAGCTCGCAGACGGACTCCCAGGGGGCCCAGTACTTC.

V usage is TRBV7-2 and J usage is TRBJ1-2; TRBD1 matches at 10 bases. Germline V gives CDR1 SGHTA, CDR2 FQGNSA. The CDR3 totals 15 residues. J lost 2 bases, V lost 5 bases, and 5 bases had no gene match. This CDR3 reads CASSLRQGANYGYTF. CDR3 nucleotides: TGTGCCAGCAGCCTCCGACAGGGGGCGAACTATGGCTACACCTTC.

Remarks on this clone: At the DNA level, this CDR3 is encoded by other sequences in the same sample as well. CDR3 DNA: TGTGCCAGTTCCGGGACAGGGGGGAATCAGCCCCAGCATTTT. Translation gives CASSGTGGNQPQHF. The V and J genes are TRBV19 and TRBJ1-5, with TRBD1 matching over 11 bases. The junction had 4 bases not matched to a gene; V was cut back by 8 bases and J by 4 bases. The CDR3 consists of 14 residues. Germline values: CDR1 LNHDA, CDR2 SQIVND (reference sequence).

This rearrangement joins TRBV6-5 to TRBJ2-2, with 7 bases fitting TRBD1. Germline assignment: CDR1 MNHEY and CDR2 SVGAGI. CDR3 length equals 13 residues. Germline trimming cut 2 bases from V and 6 bases from J; bases unmatched to any gene: 0. The CDR3 loop is CASSYTGAGELFF. The CDR3 bases are TGTGCCAGCAGTTACACAGGGGCCGGGGAGCTGTTTTTT.

V usage is TRBV5-1 and J usage is TRBJ2-5; perhaps TRBD2 as D (5 bases). The germline V gene encodes CDR1 SGHRS and CDR2 YFSETQ. The CDR3 runs 14 residues. Trimming took 0 bases from V and 0 from J, leaving 6 bases between them. CDR3 sequence (DNA): TGCGCCAGCAGCTTGGACGGGGACCAAGAGACCCAGTACTTC. Translated, it gives CASSLDGDQETQYF. The full variable domain, its missing parts supplied by reference TRBV5-1 and TRBJ2-5, is KAGVTQTPRYLIKTRGQQVTLSCSPISGHRSVSWYQQTPGQGLQFLFEYFSETQRNKGNFPGRFSGRQFSNSRSEMNVSTLELGDSALYLCASSLDGDQETQYFGPGTRLLVL.

V gene TRBV5-6 combines with J gene TRBJ2-6, with D possibly matching TRBD2 (6 bases). This CDR3 contains 16 residues. Trimming removed 4 bases at V and 2 bases at J, with 13 bases between. Germline V gives CDR1 SGHDT, CDR2 YYEEEE. The CDR3 DNA reads as TGTGCCAGCAGCCCCTATGGGGGGACTGGGGCCAACGTCCTGACTTTC. Protein: CASSPYGGTGANVLTF.

This clone was counted only a few times. V and J are TRBV6-1 and TRBJ1-4, with 10 bases matching TRBD1. This CDR3 contains 14 residues. Germline values: CDR1 MNHNS, CDR2 SASEGT. The V segment lost 8 bases and the J segment 5 bases; nucleotides outside the gene matches: 5. The DNA for the CDR3 is TGTGCCAGCGTTAGGACAGGGGGAAATGAAAAACTGTTTTTT. Encoded protein: CASVRTGGNEKLFF.

This clone was seen a single time. The CDR3, as DNA: TGCGCCAGCCTGGAATTACAGGGCCCCTCAGGGGGAGAATATGGCTACACCTTC. As protein: CASLELQGPSGGEYGYTF. The chain combines TRBV23-1 with TRBJ1-2; 7 bases match TRBD1. TRBV23-1 is sorted into the ORF group, with uncertain function. Trimming took 8 bases from V and 5 from J; bases not matched to a gene: 23. CDR3 length equals 18 residues.

With regard to this clone: A read error may account for a junction end that differs from germline. The V gene is TRBV5-1, the J gene TRBJ2-2, with 8 positions matching TRBD2. The CDR3 length is 16 residues. From germline, CDR1 is SGHRS and CDR2 YFSETQ. CDR3 amino acids: CASTLELAANTGELFF. In DNA, the CDR3 is TGCGCCAGCACCTTGGAACTAGCGGCGAACACCGGGGAGCTGTTTTTT. The full variable domain, in which reference TRBV5-1 and TRBJ2-2 provide the parts outside the CDR3, is KAGVTQTPRYLIKTRGQQVTLSCSPISGHRSVSWYQQTPGQGLQFLFEYFSETQRNKGNFPGRFSGRQFSNSRSEMNVSTLELGDSALYLCASTLELAANTGELFFGEGSRLTVL.

This chain joins TRBV4-3 and TRBJ2-1, with 10 bases that match TRBD1. Germline V CDR1 and CDR2: LGHNA, YSLEER. The CDR3 is 15 amino acids. J was trimmed by 8 bases and V by 1 base; bases with no gene match: 5. CDR3 residues: CASSQGAGTGDEQFF. In DNA, the CDR3 is TGCGCCAGCAGCCAAGGGGCCGGGACAGGGGATGAGCAGTTCTTC.

This clone was counted a single time. The chain joins TRBV6-5 to TRBJ2-7, with a possible D match to TRBD1 (5 bases). CDR1 is MNHEY, CDR2 SVGAGI, per germline. V lost 1 base, J lost 4 bases, and 14 bases lay in between. The CDR3 is 15 residues long. This chain's CDR3 is CASSYWAGLIYEQYF. CDR3 bases: TGTGCCAGCAGTTACTGGGCAGGGCTAATTTACGAGCAGTACTTC.

This clone has a handful of counts. This chain uses TRBV7-2 with TRBJ2-2; 11 positions match TRBD2. The germline gives CDR1 SGHTA, CDR2 FQGNSA. The CDR3 sequence is 14 residues long. Losses at the gene ends were 6 bases for V and 3 bases for J; bases not matched to a gene: 0. The CDR3 nucleotides read TGTGCCAGCAGGGGACTAGCGGACACCGGGGAGCTGTTTTTT. It codes for CASRGLADTGELFF.

The chain links TRBV5-6 to TRBJ1-1, with a possible D match to TRBD1 (6 bases). Trimming shortened V by 4 bases and J by 0 bases, and 13 bases separated the two germline ends. In germline, CDR1 is SGHDT, CDR2 YYEEEE. The CDR3 extends over 15 amino acids. The CDR3 nucleotides read TGTGCCAGCAGCCCGGACAGTGGATTGAACACTGAAGCTTTCTTT. This encodes CASSPDSGLNTEAFF.

The gene calls are TRBV9 and TRBJ2-2; 7 bases agree with TRBD1. CDR1 and CDR2 from the germline V gene are SGDLS and YYNGEE. J was trimmed by 4 bases and V by 4 bases; bases with no gene match: 7. This CDR3 is 15 amino acids long. DNA of the CDR3: TGTGCCAGCAGCATAGGGGGCGTGGGCACCGGGGAGCTGTTTTTT. Protein product: CASSIGGVGTGELFF.

The J gene is TRBJ2-1, the V gene TRBV9; TRBD2 is a possible D gene (5 bases). The CDR3 runs 14 residues. V lost 4 bases and J lost 8, with 16 bases in between. CDR1 is SGDLS, CDR2 YYNGEE, per germline. The CDR3 DNA is TGTGCCAGCAGCCTCGGGATTCCGGGCGATGAGCAGTTCTTC. Protein sequence: CASSLGIPGDEQFF.

The chain combines TRBV28 with TRBJ2-1, with 9 bases that match TRBD2. Germline loops: CDR1 MDHEN, CDR2 SYDVKM. V lost 2 bases and J lost 0; bases outside the gene matches: 8. The CDR3 contains 18 residues. CDR3 sequence: CASSLGASGDSSYNEQFF. CDR3 coding DNA: TGTGCCAGCAGTTTAGGGGCTAGCGGGGACAGCTCCTACAATGAGCAGTTCTTC.

V usage is TRBV19 and J usage is TRBJ1-1; D is unclear. Trimming shortened V by 8 bases and J by 6 bases, and 13 bases separated the two germline ends. The germline CDR1 and CDR2 sequences are LNHDA and SQIVND (reference sequence). The CDR3 spans 12 residues. The CDR3 DNA reads as TGTGCCAGTTCCTACCGGGTCTCTGAAGCTTTCTTT. Amino acids: CASSYRVSEAFF.

This clone was detected a few times. The chain is built from TRBV5-1 and TRBJ2-2, with TRBD2 matching 12 bases. CDR3 length: 16 residues. V lost 3 bases and J lost 6; bases outside the gene matches: 6. Germline V gene lookup returns CDR1 SGHRS and CDR2 YFSETQ. CDR3 nucleotide sequence: TGCGCCAGCAGCTCGACTAGCGGGAGTAGAGCCGGGGAGCTGTTTTTT. It is translated as CASSSTSGSRAGELFF.

The CDR3 DNA reads as TGTGCCAGCAGTACTGGGCATGGCTACACCTTC. This translates into CASSTGHGYTF. The chain is built from TRBV6-5 and TRBJ1-2; D gene unclear. V lost 5 bases, J lost 6 bases, and 7 bases lay in between. This CDR3 contains 11 residues. Per the germline V gene, CDR1 is MNHEY and CDR2 is SVGAGI.

The chain joins TRBV7-2 to TRBJ2-1, with 9 bases matching TRBD2. Germline V lookup: CDR1 SGHTA, CDR2 FQGNSA. The V gene end was trimmed by 0 bases and the J gene end by 4 bases; junction bases not matched to a gene: 4. The CDR3 totals 16 residues. The CDR3 reads CASSLASSGRYNEQFF. In DNA form, the CDR3 reads TGTGCCAGCAGCTTAGCCAGTAGCGGGAGATACAATGAGCAGTTCTTC.

J is TRBJ1-6 and V is TRBV19; D remains ambiguous. Trimming took 4 bases from V and 9 from J, leaving 10 bases between them. CDR1 is LNHDA and CDR2 is SQIVND in the germline V gene (reference sequence). This CDR3 contains 13 residues. The CDR3 region has the DNA TGTGCCAGTAGTAGTGTTCGGGGTTCACCCCTCCACTTT. It specifies CASSSVRGSPLHF.